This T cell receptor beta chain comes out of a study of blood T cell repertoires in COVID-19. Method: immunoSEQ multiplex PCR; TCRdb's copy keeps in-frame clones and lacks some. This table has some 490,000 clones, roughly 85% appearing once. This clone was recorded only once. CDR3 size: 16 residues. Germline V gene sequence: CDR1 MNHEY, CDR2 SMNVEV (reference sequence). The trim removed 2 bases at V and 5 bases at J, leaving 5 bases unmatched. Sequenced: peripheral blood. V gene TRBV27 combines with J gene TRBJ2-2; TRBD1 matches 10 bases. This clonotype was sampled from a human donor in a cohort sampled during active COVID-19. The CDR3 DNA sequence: TGTGCCAGCAGTTTAGGACAGGGGGTACGGACCGGGGAGCTGTTTTTT. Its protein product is CASSLGQGVRTGELFF.